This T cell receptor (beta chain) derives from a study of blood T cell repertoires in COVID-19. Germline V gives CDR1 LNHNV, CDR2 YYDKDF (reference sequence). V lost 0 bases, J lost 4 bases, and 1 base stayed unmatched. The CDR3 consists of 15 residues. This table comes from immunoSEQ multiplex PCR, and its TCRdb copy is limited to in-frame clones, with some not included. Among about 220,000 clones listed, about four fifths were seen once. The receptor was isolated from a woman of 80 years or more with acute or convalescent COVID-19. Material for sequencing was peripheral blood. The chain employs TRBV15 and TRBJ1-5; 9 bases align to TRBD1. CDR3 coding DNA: TGTGCCACCAGCAGAGAAGGGACAGGGAATCAGCCCCAGCATTTT. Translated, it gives CATSREGTGNQPQHF.